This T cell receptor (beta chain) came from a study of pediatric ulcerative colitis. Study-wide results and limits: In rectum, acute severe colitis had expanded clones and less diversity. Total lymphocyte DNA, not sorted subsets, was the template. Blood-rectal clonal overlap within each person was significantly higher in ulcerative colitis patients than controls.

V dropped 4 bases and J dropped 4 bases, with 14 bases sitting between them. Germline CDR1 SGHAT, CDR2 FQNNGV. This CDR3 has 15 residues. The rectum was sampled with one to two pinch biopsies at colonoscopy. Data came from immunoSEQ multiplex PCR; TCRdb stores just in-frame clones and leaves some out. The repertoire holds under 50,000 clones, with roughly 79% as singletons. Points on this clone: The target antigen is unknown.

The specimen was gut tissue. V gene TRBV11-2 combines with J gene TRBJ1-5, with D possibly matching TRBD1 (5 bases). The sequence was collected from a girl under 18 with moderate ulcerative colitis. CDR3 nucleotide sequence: TGTGCCAGCAGCTCTTCCCTCGACAGAAATCAGCCCCAGCATTTT. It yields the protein CASSSSLDRNQPQHF.